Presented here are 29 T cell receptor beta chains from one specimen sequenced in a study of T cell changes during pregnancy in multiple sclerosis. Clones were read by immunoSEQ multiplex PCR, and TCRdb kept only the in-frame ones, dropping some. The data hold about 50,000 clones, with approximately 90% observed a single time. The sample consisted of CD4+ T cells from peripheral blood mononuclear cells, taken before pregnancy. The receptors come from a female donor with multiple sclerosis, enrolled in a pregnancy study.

CDR3 in amino acids: CASKQGWYTEAFF. Written as DNA, the CDR3 is TGTGCCAGCAAGCAGGGTTGGTACACTGAAGCTTTCTTT. V and J are TRBV2 and TRBJ1-1, with D perhaps TRBD1 (5 bases). Germline CDR1 and CDR2: SNHLY and FYNNEI. The CDR3 is 13 amino acids. Trimming removed 7 bases from V and 3 bases from J, with 12 bases in between.

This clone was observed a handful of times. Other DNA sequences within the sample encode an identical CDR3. Here the CDR3 reads CASSLGSGSGANVLTF. CDR3 nucleotide sequence: TGTGCCAGCAGCTTAGGGAGCGGCTCTGGGGCCAACGTCCTGACTTTC. V gene TRBV7-2 combines with J gene TRBJ2-6; D is perhaps TRBD2 (5 bases). Trimming removed 1 base from V and 0 bases from J, with 7 bases in between. CDR3 size: 16 residues. CDR1 SGHTA and CDR2 FQGNSA come from the germline V gene.

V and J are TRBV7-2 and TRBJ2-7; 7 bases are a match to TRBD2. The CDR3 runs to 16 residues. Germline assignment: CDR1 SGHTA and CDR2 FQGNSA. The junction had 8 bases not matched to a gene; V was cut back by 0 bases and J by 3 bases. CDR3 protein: CASSLASSGLNYEQYF. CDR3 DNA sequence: TGTGCCAGCAGCTTAGCTTCTAGCGGCCTCAACTACGAGCAGTACTTC.

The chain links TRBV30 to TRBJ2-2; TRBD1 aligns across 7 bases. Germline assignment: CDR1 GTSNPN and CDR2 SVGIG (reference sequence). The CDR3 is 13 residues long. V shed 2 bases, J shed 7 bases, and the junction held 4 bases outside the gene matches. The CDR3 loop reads CAWSKQGYGELFF. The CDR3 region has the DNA TGTGCCTGGAGTAAACAGGGGTACGGGGAGCTGTTTTTT.

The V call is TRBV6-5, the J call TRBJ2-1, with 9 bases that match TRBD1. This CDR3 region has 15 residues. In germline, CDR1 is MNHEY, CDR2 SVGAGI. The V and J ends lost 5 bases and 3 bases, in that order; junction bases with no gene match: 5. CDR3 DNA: TGTGCCAGCAGTCCGGACAGGGGAAGCTACAATGAGCAGTTCTTC. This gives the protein CASSPDRGSYNEQFF.

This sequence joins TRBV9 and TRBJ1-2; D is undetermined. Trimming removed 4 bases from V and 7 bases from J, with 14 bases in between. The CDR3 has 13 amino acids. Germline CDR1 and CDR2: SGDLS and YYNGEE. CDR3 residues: CASSPTLGSGYTF. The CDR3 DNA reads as TGTGCCAGCAGCCCTACACTGGGGAGTGGCTACACCTTC.

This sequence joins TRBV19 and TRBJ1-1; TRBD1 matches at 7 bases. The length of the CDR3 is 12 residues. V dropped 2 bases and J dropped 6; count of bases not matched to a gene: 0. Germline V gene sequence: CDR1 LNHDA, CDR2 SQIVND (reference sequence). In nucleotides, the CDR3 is TGTGCCAGTAGTATACAGGGGGCTGAAGCTTTCTTT. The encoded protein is CASSIQGAEAFF.

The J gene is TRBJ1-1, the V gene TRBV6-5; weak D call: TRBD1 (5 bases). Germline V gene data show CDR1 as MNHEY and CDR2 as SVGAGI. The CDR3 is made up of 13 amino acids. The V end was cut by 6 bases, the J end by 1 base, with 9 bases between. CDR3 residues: CASRSTGNTEAFF. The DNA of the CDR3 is TGTGCCAGCAGATCAACAGGGAACACTGAAGCTTTCTTT.

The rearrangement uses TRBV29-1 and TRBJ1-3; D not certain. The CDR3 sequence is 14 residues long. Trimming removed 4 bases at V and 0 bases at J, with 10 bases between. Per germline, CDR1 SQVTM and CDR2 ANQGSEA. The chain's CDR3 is CSVGSISSGNTIYF. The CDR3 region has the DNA TGCAGCGTTGGGTCAATCAGCTCTGGAAACACCATATATTTT.

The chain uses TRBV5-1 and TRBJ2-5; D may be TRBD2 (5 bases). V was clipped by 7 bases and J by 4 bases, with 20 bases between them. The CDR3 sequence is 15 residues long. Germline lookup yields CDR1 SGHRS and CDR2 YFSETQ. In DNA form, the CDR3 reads TGCGCCAGCCGGCGTCGGGGTGAGGGAGTAGAGACCCAGTACTTC. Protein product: CASRRRGEGVETQYF.

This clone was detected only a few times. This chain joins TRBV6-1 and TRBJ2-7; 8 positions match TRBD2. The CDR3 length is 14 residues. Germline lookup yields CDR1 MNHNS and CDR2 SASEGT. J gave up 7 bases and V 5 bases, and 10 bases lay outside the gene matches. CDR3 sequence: CASSYLTSVYEQYF. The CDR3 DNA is TGTGCCAGCAGTTATCTGACTAGCGTCTATGAGCAGTACTTC.

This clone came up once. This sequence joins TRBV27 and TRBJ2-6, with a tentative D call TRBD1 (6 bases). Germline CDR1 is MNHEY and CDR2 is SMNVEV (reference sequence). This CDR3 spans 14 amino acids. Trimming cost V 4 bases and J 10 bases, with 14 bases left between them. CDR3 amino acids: CASSYGGHINVLTF. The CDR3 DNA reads TGTGCCAGCAGTTATGGGGGACACATAAACGTCCTGACTTTC.

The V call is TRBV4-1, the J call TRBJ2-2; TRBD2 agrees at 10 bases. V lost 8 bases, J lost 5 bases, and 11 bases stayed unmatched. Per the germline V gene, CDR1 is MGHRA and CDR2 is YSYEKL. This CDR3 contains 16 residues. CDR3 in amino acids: CASAGLAGVGTGELFF. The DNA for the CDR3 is TGCGCCAGCGCGGGGCTAGCGGGAGTAGGGACCGGGGAGCTGTTTTTT.

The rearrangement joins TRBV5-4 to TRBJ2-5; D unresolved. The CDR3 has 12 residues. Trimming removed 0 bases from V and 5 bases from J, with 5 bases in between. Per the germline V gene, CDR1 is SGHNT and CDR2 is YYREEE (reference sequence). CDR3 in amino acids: CASSLELETQYF. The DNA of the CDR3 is TGTGCCAGCAGCTTGGAGCTGGAGACCCAGTACTTC.

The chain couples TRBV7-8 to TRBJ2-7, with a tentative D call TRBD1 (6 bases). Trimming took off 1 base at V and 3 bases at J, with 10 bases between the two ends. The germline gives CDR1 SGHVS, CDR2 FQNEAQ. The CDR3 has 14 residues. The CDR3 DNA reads TGTGCCAGCAGCTTAGAAGCAGGGGACTACGAGCAGTACTTC. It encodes CASSLEAGDYEQYF.

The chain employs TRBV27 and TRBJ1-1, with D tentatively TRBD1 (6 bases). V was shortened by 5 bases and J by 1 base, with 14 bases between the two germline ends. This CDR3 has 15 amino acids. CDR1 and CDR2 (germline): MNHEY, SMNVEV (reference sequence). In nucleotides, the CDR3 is TGTGCCAGCAGTCTAAGGGGGATCTCGAACACTGAAGCTTTCTTT. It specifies CASSLRGISNTEAFF.

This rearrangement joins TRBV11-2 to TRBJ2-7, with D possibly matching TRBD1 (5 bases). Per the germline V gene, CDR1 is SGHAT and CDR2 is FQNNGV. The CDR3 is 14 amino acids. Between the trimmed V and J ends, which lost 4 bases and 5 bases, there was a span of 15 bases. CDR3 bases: TGTGCCAGCAGCTCGGACACTCGCCGGGACGAGCAGTACTTC. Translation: CASSSDTRRDEQYF. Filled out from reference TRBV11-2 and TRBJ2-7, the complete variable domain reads EAGVAQSPRYKIIEKRQSVAFWCNPISGHATLYWYQQILGQGPKLLIQFQNNGVVDDSQLPKDRFSAERLKGVDSTLKIQPAKLEDSAVYLCASSSDTRRDEQYFGPGTRLTVT.

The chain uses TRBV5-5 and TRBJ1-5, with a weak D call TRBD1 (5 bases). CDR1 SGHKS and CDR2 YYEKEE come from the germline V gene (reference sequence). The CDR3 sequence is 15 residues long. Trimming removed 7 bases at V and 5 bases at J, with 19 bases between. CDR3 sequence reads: CASRNGLGEDQPQHF. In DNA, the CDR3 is TGTGCCAGCCGCAATGGGCTAGGGGAAGATCAGCCCCAGCATTTT.

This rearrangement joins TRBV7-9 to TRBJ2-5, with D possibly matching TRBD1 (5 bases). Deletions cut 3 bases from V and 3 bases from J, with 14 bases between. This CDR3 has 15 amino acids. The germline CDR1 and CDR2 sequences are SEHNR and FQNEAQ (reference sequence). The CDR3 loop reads CASSLKGIFEETQYF. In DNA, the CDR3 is TGTGCCAGCAGCTTGAAGGGGATATTCGAAGAGACCCAGTACTTC.

The DNA of the CDR3 is TGTGCCTGGAGTGATTCCAGGGGGCCAGGGGAGACCCAGTACTTC. It yields the protein CAWSDSRGPGETQYF. The chain combines TRBV30 with TRBJ2-5; 8 bases are a match to TRBD1. This CDR3 is 15 amino acids long. V lost 1 base, J lost 5 bases, and 9 bases stayed unmatched. Per the germline V gene, CDR1 is GTSNPN and CDR2 is SVGIG (reference sequence).

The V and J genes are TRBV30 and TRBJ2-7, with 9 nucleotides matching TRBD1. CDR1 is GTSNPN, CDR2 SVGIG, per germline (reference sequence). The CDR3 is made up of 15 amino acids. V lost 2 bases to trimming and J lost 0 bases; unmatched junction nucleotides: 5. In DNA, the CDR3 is TGTGCCTGGAGTAAGGGACAGGGACCCTCCTACGAGCAGTACTTC. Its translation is CAWSKGQGPSYEQYF.

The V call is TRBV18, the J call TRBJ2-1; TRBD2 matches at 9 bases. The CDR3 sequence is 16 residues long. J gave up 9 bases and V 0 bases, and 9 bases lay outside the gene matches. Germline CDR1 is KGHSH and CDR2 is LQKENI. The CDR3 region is CASSPPGGRAESEQFF. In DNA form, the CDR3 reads TGTGCCAGCTCACCACCGGGCGGGAGGGCCGAAAGTGAGCAGTTCTTC.

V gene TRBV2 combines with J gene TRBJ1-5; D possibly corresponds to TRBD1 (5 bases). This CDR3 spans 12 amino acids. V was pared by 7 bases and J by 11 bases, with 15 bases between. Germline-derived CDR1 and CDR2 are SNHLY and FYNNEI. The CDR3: CASKAGETAQHF. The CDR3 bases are TGTGCCAGCAAGGCAGGCGAGACAGCCCAGCATTTT.

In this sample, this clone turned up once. CDR3 amino acids: CATLPSGNHEQYF. CDR3 DNA: TGTGCCACCTTACCTAGCGGGAACCACGAGCAGTACTTC. The rearrangement joins TRBV10-3 to TRBJ2-7; 9 nucleotides match TRBD2. The CDR3 has 13 residues. The V segment lost 10 bases and the J segment 5 bases; nucleotides outside the gene matches: 9. From germline, CDR1 is ENHRY and CDR2 SYGVKD.

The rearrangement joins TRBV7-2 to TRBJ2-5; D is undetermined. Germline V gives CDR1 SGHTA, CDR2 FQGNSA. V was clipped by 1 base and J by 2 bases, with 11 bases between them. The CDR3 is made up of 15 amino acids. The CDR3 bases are TGTGCCAGCAGCTTAGGGTCCAGGATACAAGAGACCCAGTACTTC. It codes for CASSLGSRIQETQYF.

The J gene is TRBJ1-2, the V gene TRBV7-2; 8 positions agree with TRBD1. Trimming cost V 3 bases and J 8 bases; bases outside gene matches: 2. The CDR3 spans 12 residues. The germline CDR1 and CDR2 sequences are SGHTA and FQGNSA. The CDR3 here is CASSLDRDGYTF. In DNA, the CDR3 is TGTGCCAGCAGCTTGGACAGGGACGGCTACACCTTC.

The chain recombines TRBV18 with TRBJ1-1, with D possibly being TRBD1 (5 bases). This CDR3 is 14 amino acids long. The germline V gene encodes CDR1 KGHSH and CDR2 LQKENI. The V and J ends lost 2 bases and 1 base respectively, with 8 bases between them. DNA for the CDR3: TGTGCCAGCTCACCATATGGACAGAACACTGAAGCTTTCTTT. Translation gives CASSPYGQNTEAFF.

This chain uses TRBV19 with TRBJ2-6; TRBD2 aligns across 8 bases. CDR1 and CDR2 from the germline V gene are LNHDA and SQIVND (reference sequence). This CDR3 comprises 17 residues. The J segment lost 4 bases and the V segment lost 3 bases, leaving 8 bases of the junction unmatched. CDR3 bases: TGTGCCAGTAGTATTCCTCGCGGGGGGTTCGGGGCCAACGTCCTGACTTTC. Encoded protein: CASSIPRGGFGANVLTF. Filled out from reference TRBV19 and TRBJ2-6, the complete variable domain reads DGGITQSPKYLFRKEGQNVTLSCEQNLNHDAMYWYRQDPGQGLRLIYYSQIVNDFQKGDIAEGYSVSREKKESFPLTVTSAQKNPTAFYLCASSIPRGGFGANVLTFGAGSRLTVL.

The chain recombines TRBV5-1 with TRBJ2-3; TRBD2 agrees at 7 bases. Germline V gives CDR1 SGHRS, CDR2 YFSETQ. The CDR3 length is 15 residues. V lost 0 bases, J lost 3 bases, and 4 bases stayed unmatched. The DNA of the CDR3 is TGCGCCAGCAGCTTGGCTTTGCGGGGGACAGATACGCAGTATTTT. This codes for CASSLALRGTDTQYF.